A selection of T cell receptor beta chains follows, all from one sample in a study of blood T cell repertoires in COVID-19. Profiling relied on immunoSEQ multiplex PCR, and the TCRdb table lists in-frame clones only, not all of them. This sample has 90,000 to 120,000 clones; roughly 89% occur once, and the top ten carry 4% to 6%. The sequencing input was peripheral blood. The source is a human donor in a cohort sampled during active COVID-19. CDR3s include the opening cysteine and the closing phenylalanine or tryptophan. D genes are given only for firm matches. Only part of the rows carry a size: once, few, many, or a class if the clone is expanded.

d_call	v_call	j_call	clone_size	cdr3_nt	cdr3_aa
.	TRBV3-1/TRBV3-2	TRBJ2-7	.	TGTGCCAGCAGCCAAGGATTTGCAGGGGAGGGCTACGAGCAGTACTTC	CASSQGFAGEGYEQYF
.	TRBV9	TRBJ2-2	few	TGTGCCAGCAGCCGTTGGGGGGGACAAAACACCGGGGAGCTGTTTTTT	CASSRWGGQNTGELFF
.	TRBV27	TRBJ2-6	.	TGTGCCCCCAGGGTGGGGGCCAACGTCCTGACTTTC	CAPRVGANVLTF
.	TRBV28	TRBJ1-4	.	TGTGCCAGCAGTAACCTGATGGGCTTCGGAAAACTGTTTTTT	CASSNLMGFGKLFF
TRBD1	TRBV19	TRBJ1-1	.	TGTGCCAGTAGTATCGACAGGGACACTGAAGCTTTCTTT	CASSIDRDTEAFF
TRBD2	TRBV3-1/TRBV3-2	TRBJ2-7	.	TGTGCCAGCAGCCTTGGGACTAGCGGGGGGCGGGAGCAGTACTTC	CASSLGTSGGREQYF
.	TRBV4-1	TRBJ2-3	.	TGCGCCAGCAGTACCGGGACAAACACAGATACGCAGTATTTT	CASSTGTNTDTQYF
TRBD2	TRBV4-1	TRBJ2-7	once	TGCGCCAGCAGCCCCCGACTAGCGGGAGGGAAGAACGAGCAGTACTTC	CASSPRLAGGKNEQYF
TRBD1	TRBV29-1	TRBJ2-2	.	TGCAGCGGGGGACAGCACACCGGGGAGCTGTTTTTT	CSGGQHTGELFF
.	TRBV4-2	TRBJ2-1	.	TGTGCCAGCAGCCAAGATGAGACCTACAATGAGCAGTTCTTC	CASSQDETYNEQFF
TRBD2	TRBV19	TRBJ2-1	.	TGTGCCACACGCGCTTCTAGCGGGAGGGCTTTCTTCTACAATGAGCAGTTCTTC	CATRASSGRAFFYNEQFF
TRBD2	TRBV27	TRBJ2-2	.	TGTGCCAGCAGTTTAGCGGGAGGCACCGGGGAGCTGTTTTTT	CASSLAGGTGELFF
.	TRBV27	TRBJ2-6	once	TGTGCCAGCACCCCCCTCGGAGGGGCTGGGGCCAACGTCCTGACTTTC	CASTPLGGAGANVLTF
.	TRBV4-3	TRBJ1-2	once	TGCGCCAGCAGCCAAGATTATCAGGGCACGTATGGCTACACCTTC	CASSQDYQGTYGYTF
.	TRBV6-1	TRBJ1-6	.	TGTGCCAGCAGTGAACAGGGCTATAATTCACCCCTCCACTTT	CASSEQGYNSPLHF
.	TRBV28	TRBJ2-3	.	TGTGCCAGCAGTTCAACGGGGGAGGGCACAGATACGCAGTATTTT	CASSSTGEGTDTQYF
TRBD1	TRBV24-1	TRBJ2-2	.	TGTGCCACCAGTGATTCAGGGGGCCACGGGGAGCTGTTTTTT	CATSDSGGHGELFF
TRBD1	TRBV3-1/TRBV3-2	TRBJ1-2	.	TGTGCCAGCAGCCTTCGGACAGGACATAACTATGGCTACACCTTC	CASSLRTGHNYGYTF
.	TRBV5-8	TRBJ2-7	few	TGTGCCAGCAGGCCTTCCCTCGGGGAGCAGTACTTC	CASRPSLGEQYF
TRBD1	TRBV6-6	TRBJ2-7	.	TGTGCCAGCAGTCCCAACAGGGGGGCCCCTGGGTCCTACGAGCAGTACTTC	CASSPNRGAPGSYEQYF
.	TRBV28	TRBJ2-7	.	TGTGCCACCTACGGGTTTTACGAGCAGTACTTC	CATYGFYEQYF
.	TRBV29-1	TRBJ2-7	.	TGCAGCGTTGGGGAGGCTGGCTACGAGCAGTACTTC	CSVGEAGYEQYF
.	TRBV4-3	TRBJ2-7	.	TGCGCCAGCAGCCAAGAAAGAGGGCCCTACGAGCAGTACTTC	CASSQERGPYEQYF
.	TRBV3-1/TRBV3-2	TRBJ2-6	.	TGTGCCAGCAGCCCCGCCGGTCCTGGGGCCAACGTCCTGACTTTC	CASSPAGPGANVLTF
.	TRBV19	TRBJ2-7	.	TGTGCCAGTAGTATACCCCGCGAGCAGTACTTC	CASSIPREQYF
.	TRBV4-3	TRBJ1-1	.	TGCGCCAGCAGCCCTACAGGGTACACTGAAGCTTTCTTT	CASSPTGYTEAFF
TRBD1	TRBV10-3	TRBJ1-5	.	TGTGCCTCAAAAGACAGGGGACATCAGCCCCAGCATTTT	CASKDRGHQPQHF
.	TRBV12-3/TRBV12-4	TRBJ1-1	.	TGTGCCAGCAGTCAAACGGTGAACACTGAAGCTTTCTTT	CASSQTVNTEAFF
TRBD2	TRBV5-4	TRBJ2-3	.	TGTGCCAGCAGCTTCGAAACTAGCGGGAGCGGGTCAGATACGCAGTATTTT	CASSFETSGSGSDTQYF
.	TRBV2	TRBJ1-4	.	TGTGCCAGCAGTGAAACCGGGAAAATGGGGAAACTGTTTTTT	CASSETGKMGKLFF
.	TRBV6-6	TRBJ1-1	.	TGTGCCAGCAGTTCCATGAGGACAGCGAACACTGAAGCTTTCTTT	CASSSMRTANTEAFF
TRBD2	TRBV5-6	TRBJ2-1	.	TGTGCCAGCAGCTTGGCCGGAGTAGCGGGAGAGAATGAGCAGTTCTTC	CASSLAGVAGENEQFF
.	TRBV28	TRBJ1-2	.	TGTGCCAGCACCAGATACGACTATGGCTACACCTTC	CASTRYDYGYTF
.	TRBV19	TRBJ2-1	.	TGTGCCAGTAGCCGATCGGACGCCTGGCGGGGATACAATGAGCAGTTCTTC	CASSRSDAWRGYNEQFF
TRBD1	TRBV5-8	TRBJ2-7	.	TGTGCCAGCACCCTGGGGGTCGGGACAGGGTCCTACGAGCAGTACTTC	CASTLGVGTGSYEQYF
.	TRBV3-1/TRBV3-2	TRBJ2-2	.	TGTGCCAGCAGCCGACAATCTATGGGGGGGCTATCCGGGGAGCTGTTTTTT	CASSRQSMGGLSGELFF
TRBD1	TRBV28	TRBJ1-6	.	TGTGCCAGCAGTCTGACAGGGGAGGCTTCACCCCTCCACTTT	CASSLTGEASPLHF
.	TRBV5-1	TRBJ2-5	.	TGCGCCAGCAGCCTTACCGAGGGGACCCAGTACTTC	CASSLTEGTQYF
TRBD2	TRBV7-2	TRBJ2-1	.	TGTGCCAGCAGCTTCCAGCGGGGGACCACCGGTGAGCAGTTCTTC	CASSFQRGTTGEQFF
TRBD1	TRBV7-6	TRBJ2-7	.	TGTGCCAGCAGCTTAGGAGGGACAGGGGTCTACGAGCAGTACTTC	CASSLGGTGVYEQYF
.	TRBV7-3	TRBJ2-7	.	TGTGCCAGCAGCTTAGGGTCGGGACAATGGGAGCAGTACTTC	CASSLGSGQWEQYF
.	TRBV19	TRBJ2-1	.	TGTGCCAGTTTTCCCCAGGGGATACGCTCCTACAATGAGCAGTTCTTC	CASFPQGIRSYNEQFF
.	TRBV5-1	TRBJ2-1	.	TGCGCCAGCAGCAAGGGGGACGCTAGCTCCTACAATGAGCAGTTCTTC	CASSKGDASSYNEQFF
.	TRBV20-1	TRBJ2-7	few	TGCAGTGCGACGACGGGCTACGAGCAGTACTTC	CSATTGYEQYF
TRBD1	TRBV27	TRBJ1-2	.	TGTGCCAGCAGTCTTTATAGTAAGCATCAGCCAGGGGGCGCTAACTATGGCTACACCTTC	CASSLYSKHQPGGANYGYTF
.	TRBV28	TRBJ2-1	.	TGTGCCAGCAGCCTCCTCTTTGACACCGGCTCCTACAATGAGCAGTTCTTC	CASSLLFDTGSYNEQFF
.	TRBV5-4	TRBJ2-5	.	TGTGCCAGCAGCTCCCCCGGGGGCCAAGAGACCCAGTACTTC	CASSSPGGQETQYF
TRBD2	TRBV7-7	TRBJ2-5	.	TGTGCTAGCAGCTTAGCGGTAGCGGGGGCCACCCAGTACTTC	CASSLAVAGATQYF